The 19 T cell receptor beta chains below come from one sample, sequenced in a study of chemoradiotherapy in HPV16-positive cancers. Sequencing was performed with immunoSEQ multiplex PCR; in TCRdb, only in-frame clones are kept and a portion is missing. The profile covers tens of thousands of clones, with more than 80% appearing a single time and more than 20% taken by the ten largest. The sequenced sample was blood, obtained from a patient who underwent chemoradiotherapy. These receptors all come from a human donor with HPV-associated anogenital cancer.

The V call is TRBV10-2, the J call TRBJ2-5, with TRBD1 identical over 8 bases. Germline V gives CDR1 WSHSY, CDR2 SAAADI. V lost 2 bases, J lost 3 bases, and 11 bases stayed unmatched. The CDR3 contains 17 residues. The DNA of the CDR3 is TGCGCCAGCAGTGAGCCCAGGGGGCGGGATGGAAAAGAGACCCAGTACTTC. Amino acid sequence: CASSEPRGRDGKETQYF.

The gene calls are TRBV4-3 and TRBJ1-1, with D uncertain. Germline V gene sequence: CDR1 LGHNA, CDR2 YSLEER. V was shortened by 3 bases and J by 3 bases, with 8 bases between the two germline ends. The CDR3 has 13 residues. CDR3 sequence: CASSQGSDTEAFF. The CDR3 DNA sequence: TGCGCCAGCAGCCAGGGATCCGACACTGAAGCTTTCTTT.

The chain has TRBV21-1 and TRBJ2-5; no DNA check was done on the table's D call, TRBD2. TRBV21-1 is listed as a pseudogene. The CDR3 has 17 amino acids. Here the CDR3 DNA reads TGTGCCAGCAGCAAGGGTACTAGCGGGAGCCACCAAGAGACCCAGTACTTC. Protein product: CASSKGTSGSHQETQYF.

This rearrangement joins TRBV7-8 to TRBJ2-7; D gene uncertain. Germline values: CDR1 SGHVS, CDR2 FQNEAQ. V lost 1 base, J lost 6 bases, and 10 bases lay in between. The CDR3 spans 13 residues. The CDR3 loop reads CASSLGETGEQYF. The CDR3 region has the DNA TGTGCCAGCAGCTTAGGGGAAACGGGCGAGCAGTACTTC.

The chain combines TRBV2 with TRBJ2-5, with 11 bases matching TRBD2. The V and J ends lost 6 bases and 1 base, in that order; junction bases with no gene match: 4. The germline V gene has CDR1 SNHLY and CDR2 FYNNEI. The CDR3 spans 15 residues. The CDR3 DNA follows: TGTGCCAGCAGGAAGGGACTAGCGGCCCAAGAGACCCAGTACTTC. This sequence encodes CASRKGLAAQETQYF.

V usage is TRBV14 and J usage is TRBJ1-1; D is unresolved. The V gene's germline CDR1 is SGHDN and CDR2 FVKESK. V shed 1 base and J shed 5 bases, with 5 bases lying between them. This CDR3 spans 12 amino acids. CDR3 amino acids: CASSQVGTEAFF. The CDR3 DNA is TGTGCCAGCAGCCAAGTGGGGACTGAAGCTTTCTTT.

J is TRBJ2-2 and V is TRBV9, with a weak D call TRBD2 (10 bases). Trimming removed 4 bases at V and 7 bases at J, with 29 bases between. Germline lookup yields CDR1 SGDLS and CDR2 YYNGEE. The CDR3 runs 19 residues. In DNA, the CDR3 is TGTGCCAGCAGCCTCCGGGACAGGGCTCTAGCGGGAGCGGTCGGGGAGCTGTTTTTT. Its protein is CASSLRDRALAGAVGELFF.

The rearrangement joins TRBV29-1 to TRBJ1-1; D is unresolved. V shed 1 base and J shed 0 bases, with 9 bases lying between them. The CDR3 covers 14 residues. Germline values: CDR1 SQVTM, CDR2 ANQGSEA. CDR3 residues: CSVEGHFMNTEAFF. The CDR3 DNA sequence: TGCAGCGTTGAAGGACATTTCATGAACACTGAAGCTTTCTTT.

The rearrangement links TRBV18 to TRBJ1-6; D unresolved. The V end lost 3 bases, the J end lost 3 bases, and 12 bases lay between the germline ends. CDR3 length: 16 amino acids. The V gene's germline CDR1 is KGHSH and CDR2 LQKENI. CDR3 sequence: CASSPSRPNYNSPLHF. CDR3 DNA: TGTGCCAGCTCACCTTCTCGTCCGAACTATAATTCACCCCTCCACTTT.

This clone has a handful of counts. The J gene is TRBJ2-3, the V gene TRBV7-2; D call uncertain. CDR3 length: 12 amino acids. Germline CDR1 SGHTA, CDR2 FQGNSA. The germline V and J ends were trimmed by 6 bases and 4 bases, with 8 bases remaining between them. CDR3 protein: CASRAPPDTQYF. DNA for the CDR3: TGTGCCAGCAGGGCACCCCCAGATACGCAGTATTTT.

The chain recombines TRBV28 with TRBJ1-1; D is undetermined. CDR3 length: 12 residues. V dropped 3 bases and J dropped 5 bases, with 7 bases sitting between them. Germline CDR1 MDHEN, CDR2 SYDVKM. Here the CDR3 reads CASSFKRTEAFF. The CDR3 coding sequence is TGTGCCAGCAGTTTTAAGAGAACTGAAGCTTTCTTT.

The CDR3 DNA sequence: TGTGCCAGCAGCTTAGATATGGAGAGTGGGGGGGCGAGCAATCAGCCCCAGCATTTT. Protein: CASSLDMESGGASNQPQHF. The chain couples TRBV11-2 to TRBJ1-5; the D gene is possibly TRBD1 (6 bases). Germline CDR1 reads SGHAT; CDR2 reads FQNNGV. CDR3 length: 19 amino acids. V lost 0 bases, J lost 1 base, and 19 bases lay in between.

The rearrangement links TRBV6-5 to TRBJ1-2; 11 bases fit TRBD1. With 2 bases clipped from V and 4 bases from J, the junction kept 6 bases outside the gene matches. The germline V gene has CDR1 MNHEY and CDR2 SVGAGI. This CDR3 has 16 amino acids. The CDR3 sequence is CASSYGRTGGGYGYTF. The CDR3 DNA sequence: TGTGCCAGCAGTTACGGCCGGACAGGGGGCGGCTATGGCTACACCTTC.

V usage is TRBV7-2 and J usage is TRBJ1-1, with TRBD1 as a possible D gene (5 bases). Germline V CDR1 and CDR2: SGHTA, FQGNSA. V was trimmed by 1 base and J by 4 bases, leaving 10 bases between them. This CDR3 has 14 amino acids. CDR3 sequence: CASSLGQGVTEAFF. CDR3 DNA: TGTGCCAGCAGCTTAGGCCAGGGAGTCACTGAAGCTTTCTTT.

The chain combines TRBV4-3 with TRBJ1-6, with a possible D match to TRBD1 (6 bases). The germline gives CDR1 LGHNA, CDR2 YSLEER. Trimming stripped 0 bases from V and 8 bases from J, with 20 bases between. This CDR3 region has 18 residues. The CDR3 DNA reads as TGCGCCAGCAGCCAAGATAGGGTCGGGGGGCGTTGGGATTCACCCCTCCACTTT. Translating gives CASSQDRVGGRWDSPLHF.

CDR3: CASSTQTWNTEAFF. The CDR3 DNA sequence: TGTGCCAGCAGCACCCAGACCTGGAACACTGAAGCTTTCTTT. V gene TRBV7-8 combines with J gene TRBJ1-1; D is unresolved. Trimming pared 5 bases from V and 1 base from J, leaving 11 bases between. Germline-derived CDR1 and CDR2 are SGHVS and FQNEAQ. The CDR3 runs 14 residues.

The rearrangement uses TRBV19 and TRBJ1-6; 9 nucleotides agree with TRBD1. This CDR3 is 17 amino acids long. The ends lost 5 bases at V and 2 bases at J; junction bases unmatched: 7. Per germline, CDR1 LNHDA and CDR2 SQIVND (reference sequence). The CDR3 region is CASSGPGQGPYNSPLHF. As DNA, the CDR3 is TGTGCCAGTAGTGGTCCGGGACAGGGTCCCTATAATTCACCCCTCCACTTT.

V usage is TRBV2 and J usage is TRBJ2-3, with 10 positions matching TRBD2. V lost 1 base, J lost 9 bases, and 7 bases stayed unmatched. The CDR3 loop spans 15 amino acids. Germline CDR1 reads SNHLY; CDR2 reads FYNNEI. CDR3 nucleotide sequence: TGTGCCAGCAGTGAAGGGCTAGCGGGGGTACGCACGCAGTATTTT. It is translated as CASSEGLAGVRTQYF.

The J gene is TRBJ2-1, the V gene TRBV5-1; D possibly corresponds to TRBD1 (5 bases). The germline V and J ends were trimmed by 0 bases and 7 bases, with 14 bases remaining between them. Germline assignment: CDR1 SGHRS and CDR2 YFSETQ. The CDR3 sequence is 15 residues long. The CDR3 region is CASSLGTRKGNEQFF. CDR3 bases: TGCGCCAGCAGCTTGGGGACGCGTAAGGGGAATGAGCAGTTCTTC.